A single T cell receptor beta chain is shown here with its context. The sample belongs to a study of tumor-infiltrating T cells and Merkel cell polyomavirus. Overall study context: CD8+ T cells recognized the Merkel cell polyomavirus KLL epitope.

All patients' tumors stained robustly positive for Merkel cell polyomavirus Large T antigen by immunohistochemistry. Method: immunoSEQ multiplex PCR; TCRdb's copy keeps in-frame clones and lacks some. The sample lists 26,000 or so clones, about 85% occurring once. The CDR3 covers 14 residues. V was clipped by 6 bases and J by 4 bases; unmatched bases: 7. Germline V CDR1 and CDR2: MNHNY, SVGAGI (reference sequence). The chain combines TRBV6-6 with TRBJ2-7; 9 bases agree with TRBD1. The source material was lymph node tissue. The receptor was isolated from a man over 45 with Merkel cell carcinoma. In DNA form, the CDR3 reads TGTGCCAGCAGCTTCGGACAGGGGAGGTACGAGCAGTACTTC. Translated: CASSFGQGRYEQYF.